The clone carrying this TCR beta chain appeared once. Antigen unknown. Unexposed donor CD4+ T cells date from about 2010-2018, before the COVID-19 pandemic. After roughly 9 days of culture, CD4+ T cells were isolated. Unexposed-donor CD4+ T cells were probed with SARS-CoV-2 S/N and four cold-coronavirus spikes, cells permitting. The repertoire was sequenced with immunoSEQ multiplex PCR; TCRdb's copy has only in-frame clones and lacks some. The table lists 29,000 or so clones, roughly 78% of them singletons. This entry is derived from a study of CD4 T cells in relation to SARS-CoV-2 and coronaviruses. The wider study: TCR beta CDR3s were sequenced after approximately 9-day antigen culture of PBMCs. Study outcomes and limitations: Samples before the pandemic and after infection were not matched within any donor. Crossreactivity was assessed only for spike protein, not other viral proteins.

V lost 3 bases and J lost 4, with 23 bases in between. Germline values: CDR1 SGDLS, CDR2 YYNGEE. This CDR3 comprises 18 residues. The receptor was derived from a human donor in good health. The chain has TRBV9 and TRBJ2-1; D possibly matches TRBD1 or TRBD2 (6 bases each). Source material: CD4+ T cells from PBMCs, cultured in vitro. This chain's CDR3 is CASSETQIQGRRYNEQFF. As DNA, the CDR3 is TGTGCCAGCAGCGAGACCCAGATCCAGGGGAGGAGATACAATGAGCAGTTCTTC.